A single sample gave rise to the 14 T cell receptor beta chains below, sequenced in a study of Ad26.COV2.S vaccination and SARS-CoV-2 variants (dated by TCRdb to the early 2020s). The library relied on the immunoSEQ multiplex PCR assay. The source is immuneACCESS, and TCRdb retained only in-frame sequences with V and J called. Part of the clones is not carried over; for the studies checked, unresolved V genes explain less than half of this, and the remainder is unexplained. Present in this sample are 380,000 or so clones, about 88% of which were seen just once. 6.4% of the sample rests with the top ten. This sample's treatment or condition label indicates: about 20 received Ad26.COV2.S at low or high dose, single or two shots; 5 received placebo; per-sample allocation not given. For vaccine and placebo recipients, the sequenced repertoires came from samples collected on day 63 after the first injection.

Sequenced material: peripheral blood, taken in a trial of Ad26.COV2.S vaccine versus placebo. The receptors stem from a person between 18 and 60 years old who received the Ad26.COV2.S COVID-19 vaccine or a placebo.

V usage is TRBV27 and J usage is TRBJ1-2; D not certain. The V end lost 5 bases, the J end lost 5 bases, and 12 bases lay between the germline ends. Germline loops: CDR1 MNHEY, CDR2 SMNVEV (reference sequence). The CDR3 runs 13 residues. The CDR3, as DNA: TGTGCCAGCAGTCGATTACTTCTTTATGGCTACACCTTC. Encoded protein: CASSRLLLYGYTF.

V and J are TRBV5-6 and TRBJ2-3; 7 bases line up with TRBD1. CDR3 size: 15 residues. Germline V gene lookup returns CDR1 SGHDT and CDR2 YYEEEE. The V and J ends lost 0 bases and 8 bases, in that order; junction bases with no gene match: 9. The CDR3 DNA sequence: TGTGCCAGCAGCTTGGGGGACAGAACGTGGGGTACGCAGTATTTT. This gives the protein CASSLGDRTWGTQYF.

The genes are TRBV5-1 and TRBJ2-7; 10 positions agree with TRBD1. The CDR3 extends over 15 amino acids. The germline V gene encodes CDR1 SGHRS and CDR2 YFSETQ. After removal of 5 bases from V and 3 bases from J, the junction contained 8 bases not matched to a gene. DNA for the CDR3: TGCGCCAGCAGAAACCGGGACAGGGGAGACTACGAGCAGTACTTC. It codes for CASRNRDRGDYEQYF.

The V gene is TRBV5-1, the J gene TRBJ1-4; D ambiguous. V was cut by 7 bases and J by 7 bases, with 17 bases left in between. The V gene's germline CDR1 is SGHRS and CDR2 YFSETQ. This CDR3 is 14 amino acids long. The CDR3 here is CASAAGFESEKLFF. The CDR3 DNA sequence: TGCGCCAGCGCCGCAGGATTCGAGAGTGAAAAACTGTTTTTT.

The chain links TRBV11-2 to TRBJ2-1; 10 bases match TRBD1. Germline CDR1 is SGHAT and CDR2 is FQNNGV. Unmatched junction bases numbered 10, after V lost 6 bases and J lost 5 bases. The CDR3 extends over 16 amino acids. CDR3 nucleotides: TGTGCCAGCAGGACGACAGGGGGCGGGCGAGACAATGAGCAGTTCTTC. Its translation is CASRTTGGGRDNEQFF.

In this sample, this clone turned up a few times. V usage is TRBV30 and J usage is TRBJ1-6; D is unresolved. V was cut by 3 bases and J by 7 bases, with 13 bases left in between. CDR3 size: 14 residues. CDR1 is GTSNPN, CDR2 SVGIG, per germline (reference sequence). The CDR3 is CAWSLGRENSPLHF. The CDR3 nucleotides read TGTGCCTGGAGCCTCGGAAGAGAAAATTCACCCCTCCACTTT.

This chain links TRBV6-1 with TRBJ1-2, with D possibly being TRBD1 (5 bases). The CDR3 spans 13 residues. In germline, CDR1 is MNHNS, CDR2 SASEGT. V gave up 3 bases and J gave up 4 bases, with 9 bases separating them. CDR3 in amino acids: CASSETASYGYTF. The CDR3 region has the DNA TGTGCCAGCAGTGAGACAGCAAGCTATGGCTACACCTTC.

The chain combines TRBV25-1 with TRBJ2-1, with D uncertain. V lost 3 bases, J lost 6 bases, and 9 bases lay in between. This CDR3 is built from 13 residues. Germline V gene data show CDR1 as MGHDK and CDR2 as SYGVNS. The CDR3 loop is CASSDPGPNEQFF. The CDR3 DNA reads as TGTGCCAGCAGTGATCCCGGGCCCAATGAGCAGTTCTTC.

The V and J genes are TRBV29-1 and TRBJ1-2, with D hard to call. Germline CDR1 is SQVTM and CDR2 is ANQGSEA. V was pared by 1 base and J by 4 bases, with 10 bases between. This CDR3 comprises 13 residues. This chain's CDR3 is CSVEGGYGYGYTF. The CDR3 region has the DNA TGCAGCGTTGAAGGGGGATATGGCTATGGCTACACCTTC.

This clone has just one count. The V gene is TRBV9, the J gene TRBJ2-5, with D possibly being TRBD2 (6 bases). Trimming cost V 0 bases and J 5 bases, with 14 bases left between them. The CDR3 covers 15 residues. CDR1 is SGDLS and CDR2 is YYNGEE in the germline V gene. The CDR3 DNA is TGTGCCAGCAGCGTAGCGGGGGTATTTTACGAGACCCAGTACTTC. This sequence encodes CASSVAGVFYETQYF.

This sequence joins TRBV19 and TRBJ1-3; TRBD1 might be the D (6 bases). The germline V gene has CDR1 LNHDA and CDR2 SQIVND (reference sequence). The CDR3 has 15 residues. Trimming shortened V by 1 base and J by 2 bases, and 9 bases separated the two germline ends. DNA for the CDR3: TGTGCCAGTAGTATAGGAGCAGGGGCTGGAAACACCATATATTTT. Its translation: CASSIGAGAGNTIYF.

The chain is built from TRBV10-2 and TRBJ2-7; tentatively, D is TRBD2 (5 bases). The V end was cut by 2 bases, the J end by 4 bases, with 12 bases between. Per the germline V gene, CDR1 is WSHSY and CDR2 is SAAADI. This CDR3 is 14 amino acids long. The CDR3, as DNA: TGCGCCAGCAGTGAGACCCGGACTGGGTACGAGCAGTACTTC. Protein sequence: CASSETRTGYEQYF.

The chain carries TRBV2 and TRBJ1-2; weak D call: TRBD1 (6 bases). This CDR3 comprises 15 residues. V lost 6 bases to trimming and J lost 6 bases, with 20 bases between them. Germline V lookup: CDR1 SNHLY, CDR2 FYNNEI. DNA of the CDR3: TGTGCCAGCAGCCTCCGGAGGGGGTCGTCGGATGGCTACACCTTC. Translating gives CASSLRRGSSDGYTF.

This chain connects TRBV6-2 or TRBV6-3 to TRBJ2-1, with 10 bases fitting TRBD2. CDR1 and CDR2 (germline): MNHEY, SVGEGT. The CDR3 has 15 residues. J lost 9 bases, V lost 4 bases, and 9 bases had no gene match. CDR3 protein: CASSLAGGKESEQFF. The CDR3 DNA reads as TGTGCCAGCAGTTTAGCGGGAGGTAAGGAGAGTGAGCAGTTCTTC.